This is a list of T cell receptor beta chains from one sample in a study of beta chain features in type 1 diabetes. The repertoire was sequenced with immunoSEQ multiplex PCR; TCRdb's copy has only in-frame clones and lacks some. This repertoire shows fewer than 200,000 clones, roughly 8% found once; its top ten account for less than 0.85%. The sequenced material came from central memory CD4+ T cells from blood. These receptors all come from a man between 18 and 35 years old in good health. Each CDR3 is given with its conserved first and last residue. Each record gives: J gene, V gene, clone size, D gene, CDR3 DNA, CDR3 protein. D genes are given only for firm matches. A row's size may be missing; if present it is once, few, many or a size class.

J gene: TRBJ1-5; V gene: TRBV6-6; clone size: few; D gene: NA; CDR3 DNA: TGTGCCAGCAGTTATCGGGGATTAGGTCAGCCCCAGCATTTT; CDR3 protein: CASSYRGLGQPQHF
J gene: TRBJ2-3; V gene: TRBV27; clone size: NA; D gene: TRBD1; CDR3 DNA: TGTGCCAGCAGTTTTAGCTCCCGGGACAGGGTGACAGATACGCAGTATTTT; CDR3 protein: CASSFSSRDRVTDTQYF
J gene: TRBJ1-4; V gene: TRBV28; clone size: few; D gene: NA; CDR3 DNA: TGTGCCAGCAGTTCTTCCAGGGAGGGCCCAGATGGAAAACTGTTTTTT; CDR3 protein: CASSSSREGPDGKLFF
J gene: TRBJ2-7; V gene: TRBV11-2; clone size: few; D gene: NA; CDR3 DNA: TGTGCCAGCAGCTTAGTGTCCGGACAGCCTTCCTACGAGCAGTACTTC; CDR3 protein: CASSLVSGQPSYEQYF
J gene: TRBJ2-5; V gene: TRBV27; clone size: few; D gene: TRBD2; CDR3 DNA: TGTGCCACCCGGGGACTAGGAGGAGAGACCCAGTACTTC; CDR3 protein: CATRGLGGETQYF
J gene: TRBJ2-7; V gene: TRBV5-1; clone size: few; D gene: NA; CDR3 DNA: TGCGCCAGCAGCTTGGGTTCCGCGATCTACGAGCAGTACTTC; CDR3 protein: CASSLGSAIYEQYF
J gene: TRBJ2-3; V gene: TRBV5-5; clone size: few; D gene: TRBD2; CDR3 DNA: TGTGCCAGCAGCTTGAGCGGGGGGTCAGATACGCAGTATTTT; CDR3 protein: CASSLSGGSDTQYF
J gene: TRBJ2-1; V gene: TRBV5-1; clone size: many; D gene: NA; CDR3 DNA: TGCGCCAGCAGCCCCCGGGACTACAATGAGCAGTTCTTC; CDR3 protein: CASSPRDYNEQFF
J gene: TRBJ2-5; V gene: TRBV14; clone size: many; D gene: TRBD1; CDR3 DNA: TGTGCCAGCAGCCTAGGGGGCGTGTACCAAGAGACCCAGTACTTC; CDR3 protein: CASSLGGVYQETQYF
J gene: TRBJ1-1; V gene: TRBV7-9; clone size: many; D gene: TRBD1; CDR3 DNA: TGTGCCAGCAGCCCACAGGGGGCGAACACTGAAGCTTTCTTT; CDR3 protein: CASSPQGANTEAFF
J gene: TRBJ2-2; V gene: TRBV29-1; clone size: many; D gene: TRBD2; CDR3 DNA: TGCAGCGTTGGCGGGGGGCGCGGCACCGGGGAGCTGTTTTTT; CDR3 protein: CSVGGGRGTGELFF
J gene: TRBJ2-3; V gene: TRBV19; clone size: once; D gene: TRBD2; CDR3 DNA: TGTGCCAGTAGTATGTCACCGGGAGGGCGCGGAGATACGCAGTATTTT; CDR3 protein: CASSMSPGGRGDTQYF
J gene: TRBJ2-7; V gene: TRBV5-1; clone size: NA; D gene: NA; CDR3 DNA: TGCGCCAGCAGCTCACAAAAAGGGGGGGGCTACGAGCAGTACTTC; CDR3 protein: CASSSQKGGGYEQYF
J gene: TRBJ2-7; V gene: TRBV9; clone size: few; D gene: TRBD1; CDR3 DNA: TGTGCCAGCAGCGTAGCGGGCAGGGGGCTAGACGAGCAGTACTTC; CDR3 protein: CASSVAGRGLDEQYF
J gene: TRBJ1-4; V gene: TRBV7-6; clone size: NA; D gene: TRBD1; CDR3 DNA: TGTGCCAGCAGCTTAGCGCTTGCGACAGGGACGACGGCTAATGAAAAACTGTTTTTT; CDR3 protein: CASSLALATGTTANEKLFF
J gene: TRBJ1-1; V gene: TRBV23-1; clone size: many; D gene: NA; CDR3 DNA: TGCGCCAGCAGTCAAAATGTCTTGAACACTGAAGCTTTCTTT; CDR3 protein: CASSQNVLNTEAFF
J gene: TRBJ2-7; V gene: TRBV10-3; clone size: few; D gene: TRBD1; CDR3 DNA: TGTGCCATCAGTGGGGGGACAGGGGACTACGAGCAGTACTTC; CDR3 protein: CAISGGTGDYEQYF
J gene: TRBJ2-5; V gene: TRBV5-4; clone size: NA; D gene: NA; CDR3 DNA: TGTGCCAGCAGTTCAACCAGGGTTGAGACCCAGTACTTC; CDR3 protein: CASSSTRVETQYF
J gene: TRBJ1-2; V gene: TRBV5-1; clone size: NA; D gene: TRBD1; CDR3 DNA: TGCGCCAGCAGCTTGGGTGGACAGGCCGCTGGTGGCTACACCTTC; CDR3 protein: CASSLGGQAAGGYTF
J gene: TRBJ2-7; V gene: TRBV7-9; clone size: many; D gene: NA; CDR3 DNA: TGTGCCAGCAGCTCTCGGAGGACCTACGAGCAGTACTTC; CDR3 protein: CASSSRRTYEQYF
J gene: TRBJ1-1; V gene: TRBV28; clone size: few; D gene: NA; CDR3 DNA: TGTGCCAGCAGGCCCCCCACAGTTATGAACACTGAAGCTTTCTTT; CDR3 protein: CASRPPTVMNTEAFF
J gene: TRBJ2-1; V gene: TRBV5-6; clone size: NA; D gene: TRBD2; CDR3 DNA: TGTGCCAGCAGCTCTTGGGGAGGGGAGAGGGTCGAGCAGTTCTTC; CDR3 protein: CASSSWGGERVEQFF
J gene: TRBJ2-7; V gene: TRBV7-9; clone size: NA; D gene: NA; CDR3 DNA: TGTGCCAGCGAGGGAGACATCACCTACGAGCAGTACTTC; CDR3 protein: CASEGDITYEQYF
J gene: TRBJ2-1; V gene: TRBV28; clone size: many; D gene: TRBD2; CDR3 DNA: TGTGCCAGCAGTTCCAGGAGACTAGCGGGGGGCCCAAGCTCCTACAATGAGCAGTTCTTC; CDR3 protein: CASSSRRLAGGPSSYNEQFF
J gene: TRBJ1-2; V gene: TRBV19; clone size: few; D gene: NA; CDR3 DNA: TGTGCCAGTACTTGGGGCAGGGAGGCAGAAGGCTACACCTTC; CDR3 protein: CASTWGREAEGYTF
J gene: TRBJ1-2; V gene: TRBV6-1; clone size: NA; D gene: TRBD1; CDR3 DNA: TGTGCCAGCAGTGATGTGGGACAGCTGACTAACTATGGCTACACCTTC; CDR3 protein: CASSDVGQLTNYGYTF
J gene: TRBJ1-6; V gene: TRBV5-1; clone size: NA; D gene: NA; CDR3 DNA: TGCGCCAGCAGCTTGGCCGGCAGGGATAATTCACCCCTCCACTTT; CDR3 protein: CASSLAGRDNSPLHF
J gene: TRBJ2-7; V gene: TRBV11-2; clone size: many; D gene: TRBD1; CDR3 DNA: TGTGCCAGCAGCTTCGAGCTCGACAGGGGGTACGAGCAGTACTTC; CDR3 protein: CASSFELDRGYEQYF
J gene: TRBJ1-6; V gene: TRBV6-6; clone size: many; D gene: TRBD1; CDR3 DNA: TGTGCCAGCAGGGGGGACAGGGATAATTCACCCCTCCACTTT; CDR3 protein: CASRGDRDNSPLHF
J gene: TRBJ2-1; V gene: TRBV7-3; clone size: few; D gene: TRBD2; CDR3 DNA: TGTGCCAGCAGCAGATCCGGGACTAGCGGGAGGAGCTCCTACAATGAGCAGTTCTTC; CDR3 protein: CASSRSGTSGRSSYNEQFF
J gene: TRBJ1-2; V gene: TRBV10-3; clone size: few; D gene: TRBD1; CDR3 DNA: TGTGCCATCAGGCCCGGGACAGGGAACTATGGCTACACCTTC; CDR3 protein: CAIRPGTGNYGYTF
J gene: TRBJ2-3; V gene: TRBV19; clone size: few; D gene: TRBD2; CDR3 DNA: TGTGCCACCGGACTAGCGGGCACAGATACGCAGTATTTT; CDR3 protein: CATGLAGTDTQYF
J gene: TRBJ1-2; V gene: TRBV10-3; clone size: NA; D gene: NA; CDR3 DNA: TGTGCCATCAGTGGCCAATGGGGGGGCGGCTACACCTTC; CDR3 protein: CAISGQWGGGYTF
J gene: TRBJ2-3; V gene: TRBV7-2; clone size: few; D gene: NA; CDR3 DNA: TGTGCCAGCAGCTTAGAGGGCAGGGCGGATGTAGCAGATACGCAGTATTTT; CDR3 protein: CASSLEGRADVADTQYF
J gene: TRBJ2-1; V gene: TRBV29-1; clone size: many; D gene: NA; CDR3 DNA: TGCAGCGCTGCCCCGATGACTGGGGAGCAGTTCTTC; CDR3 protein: CSAAPMTGEQFF
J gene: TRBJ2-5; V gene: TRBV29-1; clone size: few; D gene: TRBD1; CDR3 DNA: TGCAGCGTTTACGACAGGGGGCAGGAGACCCAGTACTTC; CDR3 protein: CSVYDRGQETQYF
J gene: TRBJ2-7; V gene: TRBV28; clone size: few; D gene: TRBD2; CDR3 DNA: TGTGCCAGCAGTTTTGGCGGGAGTAGGTCCTACGAGCAGTACTTC; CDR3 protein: CASSFGGSRSYEQYF
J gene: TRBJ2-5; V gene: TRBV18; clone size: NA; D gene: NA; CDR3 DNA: TGTGCCAGCTCACCGGGAGTTGAGGAGACCCAGTACTTC; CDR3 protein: CASSPGVEETQYF
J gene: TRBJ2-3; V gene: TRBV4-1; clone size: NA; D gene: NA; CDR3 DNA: TGCGCCAGCAGCCTGCTATACAGCAGCACAGATACGCAGTATTTT; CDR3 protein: CASSLLYSSTDTQYF
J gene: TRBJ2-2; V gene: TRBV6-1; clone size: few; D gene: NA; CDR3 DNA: TGTGCCAGCAGTCGGGGGGCTTTGAACACCGGGGAGCTGTTTTTT; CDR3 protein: CASSRGALNTGELFF
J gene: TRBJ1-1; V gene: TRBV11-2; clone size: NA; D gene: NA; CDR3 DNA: TGTGCCAGCAGCGTCGAGAGAGGGATGAACACTGAAGCTTTCTTT; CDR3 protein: CASSVERGMNTEAFF
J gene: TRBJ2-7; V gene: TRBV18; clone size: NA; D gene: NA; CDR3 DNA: TGTGCCAGCTCTTCCCCCTGGCAGGGGCTAGAAGAGCAGTACTTC; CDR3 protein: CASSSPWQGLEEQYF
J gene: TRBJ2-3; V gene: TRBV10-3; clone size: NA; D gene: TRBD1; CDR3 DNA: TGTGCCAGCAGGGGGCCCACAGATACGCAGTATTTT; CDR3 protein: CASRGPTDTQYF
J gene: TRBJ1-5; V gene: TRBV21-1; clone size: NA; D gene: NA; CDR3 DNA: TGTGCCAGCACCGGGACAGCGAATCAGCCCCAGCATTTT; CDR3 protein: CASTGTANQPQHF
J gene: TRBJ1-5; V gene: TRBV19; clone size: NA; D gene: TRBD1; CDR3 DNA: TGTGCCAGTAGCCCCGGGACAGAGTATCGAGCCCAGCATTTT; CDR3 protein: CASSPGTEYRAQHF
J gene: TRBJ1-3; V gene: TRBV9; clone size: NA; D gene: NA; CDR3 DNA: TGTGCCAGCAGCGTAGCTCCTCTTTCAGGGTCTGGAAACACCATATATTTT; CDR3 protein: CASSVAPLSGSGNTIYF
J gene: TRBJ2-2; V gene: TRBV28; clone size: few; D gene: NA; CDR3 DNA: TGTGCCAGCAGTTTAATTCGGCGTTTCGGGGGATTCGAAGCGGGCGGGGAGCTGTTTTTT; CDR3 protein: CASSLIRRFGGFEAGGELFF
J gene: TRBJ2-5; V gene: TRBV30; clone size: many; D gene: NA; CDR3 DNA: TGTGCCTGGATCGTGGGGGGAATCCAGTACTTC; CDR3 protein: CAWIVGGIQYF
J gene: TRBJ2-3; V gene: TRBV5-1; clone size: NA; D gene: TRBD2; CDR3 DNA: TGCGCCAGCAGCCGGGAGGGCACAGATACGCAGTATTTT; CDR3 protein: CASSREGTDTQYF
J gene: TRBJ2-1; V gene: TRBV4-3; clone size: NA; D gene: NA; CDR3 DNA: TGCGCCAGCAGCCAAGGGCGGGACGCTTACAATGAGCAGTTCTTC; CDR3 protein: CASSQGRDAYNEQFF
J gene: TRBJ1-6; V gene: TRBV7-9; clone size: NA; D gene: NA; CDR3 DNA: TGTGCCAGCAGCCCGGGAGCGGTGCTTTCACCCCTCCACTTT; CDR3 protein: CASSPGAVLSPLHF
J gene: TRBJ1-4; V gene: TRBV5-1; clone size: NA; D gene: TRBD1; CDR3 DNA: TGCGCCAGCAGACCCCAGGGGGTAGGAGAAAAACTGTTTTTT; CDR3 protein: CASRPQGVGEKLFF
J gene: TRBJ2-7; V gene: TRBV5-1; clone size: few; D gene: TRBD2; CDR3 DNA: TGCGCCAGCAGCTGGGGGACTAGTGGCGACGAGCAGTACTTC; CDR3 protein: CASSWGTSGDEQYF
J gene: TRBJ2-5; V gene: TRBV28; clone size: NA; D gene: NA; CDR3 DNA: TGTGCCAGCACCCCCTTGGGGGCCACAGAAGAGACCCAGTACTTC; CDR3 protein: CASTPLGATEETQYF